This record covers a single T cell receptor (beta chain). The repertoire was sequenced with immunoSEQ multiplex PCR; TCRdb's copy has only in-frame clones and lacks some. The sample lists some 110,000 clones, approximately 90% seen once, with under 0.85% in the top ten. Germline-derived CDR1 and CDR2 are SGHTS and YDEGEE. With 0 bases removed from V and 5 bases from J, the gap between germline ends came to 8 bases. The CDR3 is 13 residues long. The sample is drawn from a study of OX40 agonist ivuxolimab in advanced cancers. The receptor comes from an adult with an advanced solid tumor such as melanoma, head and neck, liver or kidney cancer. The specimen was CD4+ or CD8+ T cells sorted from blood, collected in a trial of the OX40 agonist ivuxolimab. The J gene is TRBJ1-1, the V gene TRBV5-8; D uncertain. As DNA, the CDR3 is TGTGCCAGCAGCTTGGAGCAGATAACTGAAGCTTTCTTT. Protein sequence: CASSLEQITEAFF. Combining the CDR3 with reference TRBV5-8 and TRBJ1-1 gives the whole variable domain EAGVTQSPTHLIKTRGQQATLRCSPISGHTSVYWYQQALGLGLQFLLWYDEGEERNRGNFPPRFSGRQFPNYSSELNVNALELEDSALYLCASSLEQITEAFFGQGTRLTVV.